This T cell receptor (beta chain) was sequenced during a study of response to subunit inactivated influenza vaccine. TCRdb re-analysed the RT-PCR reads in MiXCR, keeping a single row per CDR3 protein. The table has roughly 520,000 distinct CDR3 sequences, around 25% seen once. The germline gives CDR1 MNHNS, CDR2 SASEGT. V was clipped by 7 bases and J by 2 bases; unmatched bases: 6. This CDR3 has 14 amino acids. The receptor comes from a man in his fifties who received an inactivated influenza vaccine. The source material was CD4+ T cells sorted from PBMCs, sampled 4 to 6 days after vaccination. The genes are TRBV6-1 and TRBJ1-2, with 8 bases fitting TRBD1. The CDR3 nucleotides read TGTGCCAGCAACCGTGGGACAGGAAACTATGGCTACACCTTC. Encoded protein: CASNRGTGNYGYTF.